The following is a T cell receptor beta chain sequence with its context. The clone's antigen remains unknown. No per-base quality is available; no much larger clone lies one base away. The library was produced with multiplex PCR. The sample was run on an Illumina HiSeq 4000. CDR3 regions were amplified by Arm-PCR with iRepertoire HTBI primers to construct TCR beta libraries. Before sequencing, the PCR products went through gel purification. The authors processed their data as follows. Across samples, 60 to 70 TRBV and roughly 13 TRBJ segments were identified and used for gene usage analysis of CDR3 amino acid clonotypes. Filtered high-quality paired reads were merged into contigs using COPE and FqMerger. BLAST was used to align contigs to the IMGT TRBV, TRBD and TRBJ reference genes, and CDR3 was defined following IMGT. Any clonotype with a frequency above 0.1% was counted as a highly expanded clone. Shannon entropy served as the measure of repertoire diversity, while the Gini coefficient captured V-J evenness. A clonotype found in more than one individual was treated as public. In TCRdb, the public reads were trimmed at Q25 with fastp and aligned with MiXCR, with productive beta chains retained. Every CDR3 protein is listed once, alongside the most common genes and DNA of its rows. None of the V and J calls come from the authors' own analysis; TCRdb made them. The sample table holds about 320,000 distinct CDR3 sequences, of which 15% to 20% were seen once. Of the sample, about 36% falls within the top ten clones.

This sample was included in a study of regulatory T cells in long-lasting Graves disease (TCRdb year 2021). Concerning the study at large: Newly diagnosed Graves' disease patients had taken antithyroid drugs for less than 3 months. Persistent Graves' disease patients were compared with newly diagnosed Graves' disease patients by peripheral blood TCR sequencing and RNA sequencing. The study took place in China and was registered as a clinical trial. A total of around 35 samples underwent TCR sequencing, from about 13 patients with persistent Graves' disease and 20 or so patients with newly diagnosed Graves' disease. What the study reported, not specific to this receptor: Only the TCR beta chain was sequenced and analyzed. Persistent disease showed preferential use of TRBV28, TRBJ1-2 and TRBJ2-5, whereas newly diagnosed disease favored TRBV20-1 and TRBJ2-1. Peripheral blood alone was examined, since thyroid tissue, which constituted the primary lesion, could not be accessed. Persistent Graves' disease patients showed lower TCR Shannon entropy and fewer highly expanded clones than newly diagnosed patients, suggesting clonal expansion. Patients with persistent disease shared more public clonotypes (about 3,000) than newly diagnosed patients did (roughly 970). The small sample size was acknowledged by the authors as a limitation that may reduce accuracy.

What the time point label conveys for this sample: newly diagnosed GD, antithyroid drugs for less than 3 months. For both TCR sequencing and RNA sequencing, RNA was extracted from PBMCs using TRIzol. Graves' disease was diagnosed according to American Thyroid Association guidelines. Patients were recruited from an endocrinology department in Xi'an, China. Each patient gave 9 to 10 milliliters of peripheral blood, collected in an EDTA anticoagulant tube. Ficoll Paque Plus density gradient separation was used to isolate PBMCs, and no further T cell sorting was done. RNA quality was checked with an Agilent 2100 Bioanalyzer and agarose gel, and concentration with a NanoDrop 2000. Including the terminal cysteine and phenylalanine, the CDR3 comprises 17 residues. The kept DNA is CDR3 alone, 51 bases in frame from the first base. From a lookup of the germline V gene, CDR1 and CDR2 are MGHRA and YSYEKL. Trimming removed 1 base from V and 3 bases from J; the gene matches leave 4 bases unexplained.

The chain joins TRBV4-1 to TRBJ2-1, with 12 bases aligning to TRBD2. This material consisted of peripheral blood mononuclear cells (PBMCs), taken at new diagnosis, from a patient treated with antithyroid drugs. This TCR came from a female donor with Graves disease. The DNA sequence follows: TGCGCCAGCAGCCAAGGGACTAGCGGGAACCGCTACAATGAGCAGTTCTTC. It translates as CASSQGTSGNRYNEQFF.